Included here is one T cell receptor beta chain sequence, with context. Its antigen is undetermined. Repertoires were generated with immunoSEQ multiplex PCR, while TCRdb's copy carries only in-frame clones and drops some. Counted here are fewer than 200,000 clones, 80% to 85% occurring once; the ten biggest clones make up 2.5% to 3.5%. This entry comes from a study of cytomegalovirus exposure and HLA in healthy donors. Study context: The same platform used for the roughly 650 first-cohort repertoires was also used for the 100 to 150 validation repertoires, as a later analysis reported.

There are 17 residues in the CDR3. Germline loops: CDR1 LGHNA, CDR2 YNFKEQ. Trimming removed 0 bases from V and 7 bases from J; junction bases left unmatched: 8. Study-wide findings and caveats: Among the CMV-associated chains, three were confirmed in vitro as specific for CMV antigens. Researchers counted around 160 TCR beta chains as cytomegalovirus-associated.

This TCR came from a woman younger than 30 in good health and CMV-seropositive. The V gene is TRBV4-2, the J gene TRBJ2-1, with TRBD2 identical over 11 bases. The specimen sequenced was PBMCs. This CDR3 is CASSQDTPGTSGNEQFF. Here the CDR3 DNA reads TGTGCCAGCAGCCAAGATACTCCCGGGACTAGCGGTAATGAGCAGTTCTTC.